This T cell receptor (beta chain) was profiled in a study of Ad26.COV2.S vaccination and SARS-CoV-2 variants. Germline V gene lookup returns CDR1 SQVTM and CDR2 ANQGSEA. The junction had 13 bases not matched to a gene; V was cut back by 7 bases and J by 8 bases. This CDR3 is 15 amino acids long. The method was immunoSEQ multiplex PCR; TCRdb's version includes in-frame clones alone and lacks a portion of them. This sample has roughly 240,000 clones, with roughly 90% found just once. The treatment denotes: about 20 received Ad26.COV2.S at low or high dose, single or two shots; five or six received placebo; per-sample allocation not given. After the first vaccine or placebo injection, samples were drawn on day 63.

The receptor comes from a person between 18 and 59 years old who received the Ad26.COV2.S COVID-19 vaccine or a placebo. The source material was peripheral blood, sampled in a trial of Ad26.COV2.S vaccine versus placebo. The V call is TRBV29-1, the J call TRBJ1-4; 10 positions match TRBD1. The CDR3 loop is CSATGTGAGEEKLFF. CDR3 in DNA: TGCAGCGCAACCGGGACAGGGGCAGGAGAAGAAAAACTGTTTTTT.